The rows below give T cell receptor beta chains drawn from one sample of a study of cytotoxic CD8 clonotypes in ibrutinib-treated CLL. Only in-frame clones appear in the TCRdb table, and some are missing; sequencing was by immunoSEQ multiplex PCR. The sample has approximately 47,000 clones, over 60% seen once. The sample consisted of PBMCs, taken after 24 months of ibrutinib treatment. The receptors derive from a human donor with chronic lymphocytic leukemia. CDR3s include the opening cysteine and the closing phenylalanine or tryptophan. Each record gives: CDR3 DNA, CDR3 protein, J gene, clone size, D gene, V gene. The D gene is left open where the match is weak. A row's size may be missing; if present it is once, few, many or a size class.

DNA: TGTGCCAGCAGCCCTTCCCGGACTAACAATGAGCAGTTCTTC; CDR3: CASSPSRTNNEQFF; J: TRBJ2-1; size: NA; D: NA; V: TRBV7-3
DNA: TGTGCCAGCAGCTCAGGGATGGGCTACACCTTC; CDR3: CASSSGMGYTF; J: TRBJ1-2; size: NA; D: NA; V: TRBV7-8
DNA: TGTGCCAGCTTACTTACGGGACAAGATAATTCACCCCTCCACTTT; CDR3: CASLLTGQDNSPLHF; J: TRBJ1-6; size: once; D: NA; V: TRBV5-6
DNA: TGTGCCAGCAGCTTCAGGGGGAACACTGAAGCTTTCTTT; CDR3: CASSFRGNTEAFF; J: TRBJ1-1; size: few; D: NA; V: TRBV13
DNA: TGTGCCAGCAGCTTGCGAGACTATGGCTACACCTTC; CDR3: CASSLRDYGYTF; J: TRBJ1-2; size: NA; D: NA; V: TRBV7-9
DNA: TGTGCCAGCTCAATTAAGGGCCGATCAGAAGCTTTCTTT; CDR3: CASSIKGRSEAFF; J: TRBJ1-1; size: NA; D: NA; V: TRBV18
DNA: TGTGCCAGCTCAGGGGACAGCTATGGCTACACCTTC; CDR3: CASSGDSYGYTF; J: TRBJ1-2; size: few; D: TRBD1; V: TRBV18
DNA: TGTGCCAGCAGCTTAGAGGGACAGGGTTCAGATACGCAGTATTTT; CDR3: CASSLEGQGSDTQYF; J: TRBJ2-3; size: NA; D: TRBD1; V: TRBV7-3
DNA: TGTGCCAGCAGGCAACAAGAGCAAGGCACAGATACGCAGTATTTT; CDR3: CASRQQEQGTDTQYF; J: TRBJ2-3; size: NA; D: NA; V: TRBV4-2
DNA: TGTGCCAGCAGCCTAAGACAGGGGCTGAACACCGGGGAGCTGTTTTTT; CDR3: CASSLRQGLNTGELFF; J: TRBJ2-2; size: NA; D: TRBD1; V: TRBV9
DNA: TGTGCCAGCAGCGTATATAGCGGGAGCACAGATACGCAGTATTTT; CDR3: CASSVYSGSTDTQYF; J: TRBJ2-3; size: NA; D: TRBD2; V: TRBV6-4
DNA: TGTGCCAGCAGTGTGGCAGGGCCTAGGGGTGAAGCTTTCTTT; CDR3: CASSVAGPRGEAFF; J: TRBJ1-1; size: NA; D: NA; V: TRBV2
DNA: TGCGCCAGCAGCTCCGGGACAGGGATCCCTGAAGCTTTCTTT; CDR3: CASSSGTGIPEAFF; J: TRBJ1-1; size: NA; D: TRBD1; V: TRBV5-1
DNA: TGTGCCATCAGTGAGAATCCATTCGGGGGCGGCCTGAACAATGAGCAGTTCTTC; CDR3: CAISENPFGGGLNNEQFF; J: TRBJ2-1; size: few; D: NA; V: TRBV10-3
DNA: TGTGCCAGCAGTCTATCCAGGGGGCGCAGCACTGAAGCTTTCTTT; CDR3: CASSLSRGRSTEAFF; J: TRBJ1-1; size: once; D: TRBD1; V: TRBV6-1
DNA: TGCGCCAGCAGCCATGGTCGGACAGGAGCGGGGGGCTACACCTTC; CDR3: CASSHGRTGAGGYTF; J: TRBJ1-2; size: few; D: TRBD1; V: TRBV4-1
DNA: TGTGCCAGTATTGGAACTGCTAACTATGGCTACACCTTC; CDR3: CASIGTANYGYTF; J: TRBJ1-2; size: NA; D: NA; V: TRBV19
DNA: TGTGCCATCACTAACCTAATACGAGGGGAGCAGTACTTC; CDR3: CAITNLIRGEQYF; J: TRBJ2-7; size: NA; D: NA; V: TRBV10-3
DNA: TGTGCCACCAACATTGCAACTAATGAAAAACTGTTTTTT; CDR3: CATNIATNEKLFF; J: TRBJ1-4; size: few; D: NA; V: TRBV6-1
DNA: TGTGCCAGCAGCCAAGATAGGGTGAGCGGGGGGGCCACAGATACGCAGTATTTT; CDR3: CASSQDRVSGGATDTQYF; J: TRBJ2-3; size: NA; D: TRBD2; V: TRBV4-2
DNA: TGTGCCAGCAGGACCTCGACCGGGGGGCGGAACACCGGGGAGCTGTTTTTT; CDR3: CASRTSTGGRNTGELFF; J: TRBJ2-2; size: NA; D: NA; V: TRBV13
DNA: TGCGCCAGCAGCCAGGACAGGGGGCGAATTATGAACACTGAAGCTTTCTTT; CDR3: CASSQDRGRIMNTEAFF; J: TRBJ1-1; size: few; D: TRBD1; V: TRBV5-1